One sample yielded the 4 T cell receptor beta chains listed below, sequenced in a study of cytomegalovirus exposure and HLA in healthy donors. Primers: 60 Vbeta forward and 13 Jbeta reverse. Sequenced by immunoSEQ multiplex PCR; TCRdb stores in-frame clones only, minus some. This sample carries about 150,000 clones, 65% to 90% of them seen once, and the ten largest clones take about 7.1%. The sample taken for sequencing was PBMCs. The origin of the receptors is a woman aged 45-59 years in good health and CMV-seropositive.

This rearrangement joins TRBV7-2 to TRBJ2-7, with a tentative D call TRBD1 (6 bases). The germline V and J ends were trimmed by 6 bases and 2 bases, with 17 bases remaining between them. This CDR3 spans 15 amino acids. The germline V gene has CDR1 SGHTA and CDR2 FQGNSA. CDR3 residues: CASRLMQGPTYEQYF. DNA for the CDR3: TGTGCCAGCAGGTTGATGCAGGGGCCTACCTACGAGCAGTACTTC.

The V gene is TRBV7-8, the J gene TRBJ2-7; D is uncertain. With 5 bases removed from V and 2 bases from J, the gap between germline ends came to 7 bases. This CDR3 spans 12 amino acids. Per the germline V gene, CDR1 is SGHVS and CDR2 is FQNEAQ. CDR3 in DNA: TGTGCCAGCAGCCCCTGGCCCTACGAGCAGTACTTC. This codes for CASSPWPYEQYF.

The chain employs TRBV4-1 and TRBJ2-7; D possibly corresponds to TRBD1 (5 bases). V was trimmed by 1 base and J by 4 bases, leaving 8 bases between them. The length of the CDR3 is 13 residues. Germline values: CDR1 MGHRA, CDR2 YSYEKL. The CDR3 bases are TGCGCCAGCAGCCAAGCCCAGGGTTACGAGCAGTACTTC. Its protein product is CASSQAQGYEQYF.

In the case of this clone: An end of the junction does not agree with germline; a read error may underlie this. V and J are TRBV7-9 and TRBJ2-7; unclear D gene. From germline, CDR1 is SEHNR and CDR2 FQNEAQ (reference sequence). The CDR3 contains 15 residues. The CDR3 bases are TGTTCCAGCAGCTTGGATGCCCGGAGCTCCTACGAGCAGTACTTC. Protein: CSSSLDARSSYEQYF.